Listed below are T cell receptor beta chains from one sample, sequenced in a study of shared clonotypes between healthy human individuals. The data were produced by immunoSEQ multiplex PCR, yet TCRdb's version contains in-frame clones alone and is incomplete. This sample has hundreds of thousands of clones, with just under 97% found just once. Material for sequencing was naive CD8+ T cells sorted from blood. The source is a young woman in good health. CDR3s include the opening cysteine and the closing phenylalanine or tryptophan. D genes are given only for firm matches. Size tells how often a clone was seen (once, few, many) or the class of an expanded clone, and some rows leave it out.

v_gene,d_gene,abundance,j_gene,len,CDR3nt,CDR3aa
TRBV13,NA,NA,TRBJ2-1,17,TGTGCCAGCAGCTCCCTCGTCCGTCGGGACAAAGACAATGAGCAGTTCTTC,CASSSLVRRDKDNEQFF
TRBV13,NA,NA,TRBJ2-1,14,TGTGCCAGCAGCTTACGCGGGACTCTGAATGAGCAGTTCTTC,CASSLRGTLNEQFF
TRBV10-3,NA,NA,TRBJ1-1,15,TGTGCCATCAGTGAGTCGTTATTTCAACGCACTGAAGCTTTCTTT,CAISESLFQRTEAFF
TRBV28,TRBD1,NA,TRBJ1-5,15,TGTGCCAGCACCGAATTCCAGGGGGGGAATCAGCCCCAGCATTTT,CASTEFQGGNQPQHF
TRBV9,NA,NA,TRBJ2-1,12,TGTGCCAGCAGCGAACAGGGCAATGAGCAGTTCTTC,CASSEQGNEQFF
TRBV12-5,NA,NA,TRBJ2-7,15,TGTGCTAGTGGTTCCCGACAGAATCCCTCTGACGAGCAGTACTTC,CASGSRQNPSDEQYF
TRBV2,NA,NA,TRBJ2-7,14,TGTGCCAGCAGTGAAGCAGGGCCCACCTACGAGCAGTACTTC,CASSEAGPTYEQYF
TRBV27,NA,NA,TRBJ2-1,15,TGTGCCACCCCCCTTAGACAGCGGGCCTACAATGAGCAGTTCTTC,CATPLRQRAYNEQFF
TRBV11-2,NA,NA,TRBJ2-1,11,TGTGCCAGCAGTTACACTTACGAGCAGTTCTTC,CASSYTYEQFF
TRBV19,TRBD2,NA,TRBJ2-1,15,TGTGCCAGTAGTATAGGACTAGCGGATTACAATGAGCAGTTCTTC,CASSIGLADYNEQFF
TRBV7-2,NA,NA,TRBJ2-7,14,TGTGCCAGCAGCTCCGGGGGCCCCACCTACGAGCAGTACTTC,CASSSGGPTYEQYF
TRBV11-2,NA,NA,TRBJ1-5,14,TGTGCCAGCAGTCCGGGACCAAGCAATCAGCCCCAGCATTTT,CASSPGPSNQPQHF
TRBV5-6,NA,NA,TRBJ2-5,17,TGTGCCAGCAGCTTGGGGGGTGGCTGGGCGTTCCAAGAGACCCAGTACTTC,CASSLGGGWAFQETQYF
TRBV27,TRBD2,NA,TRBJ2-7,13,TGCGCCAGCCGCCCAGCGGGAGTGGGGGAGCAGTACTTC,CASRPAGVGEQYF
TRBV29-1,NA,once,TRBJ2-5,16,TGCAGCGTTGAAGTCGACCGGGCCATAGATCGAGAGACCCAGTACTTC,CSVEVDRAIDRETQYF
TRBV28,TRBD2,NA,TRBJ2-7,16,TGTGCCAGCAGTGCTACTACACTAGCGGCAACCTACGAGCAGTACTTC,CASSATTLAATYEQYF
TRBV9,TRBD2,NA,TRBJ2-7,14,TGTGCCAGCAGCGTAGATTTAGCGGGATACGAGCAGTACTTC,CASSVDLAGYEQYF
TRBV15,NA,once,TRBJ2-7,14,TGTGCCACCAGCAGTTTTAAAGGAGCCTACGAGCAGTACTTC,CATSSFKGAYEQYF
TRBV27,TRBD1,NA,TRBJ2-7,13,TGTGCCAGCAGCGACAGGGTAAGCTACGAGCAGTACTTC,CASSDRVSYEQYF
TRBV10-3,NA,NA,TRBJ2-5,14,TGTGCCAGCAGTTACTCGGCCAGTGCCTACGAGCAGCACTTC,CASSYSASAYEQHF
TRBV11-2,TRBD2,NA,TRBJ2-7,16,TGTGCCAGCAGCTTAGATCGGAAGACTAGCGGATACGAGCAGTACTTC,CASSLDRKTSGYEQYF
TRBV11-1,NA,NA,TRBJ2-5,12,TGTGCCAGCAGCGGGCCCACCGCGACCCAGTACTTC,CASSGPTATQYF
TRBV7-6,NA,NA,TRBJ1-6,16,TGTGCCAGCAGCCTGCACGCTTACGGGTCCAATTCACCCCTCCACTTT,CASSLHAYGSNSPLHF
TRBV4-1,NA,NA,TRBJ1-2,14,TGCGCCAGCAGCCAAGCAGGGGCTAACTATGGCTACACCTTC,CASSQAGANYGYTF
TRBV27,TRBD2,NA,TRBJ2-1,15,TGTGCCAGCAGTTCCGGGACTAGCGGGAATAATGAGCAGTTCTTC,CASSSGTSGNNEQFF
TRBV4-1,TRBD2,NA,TRBJ2-1,16,TGCGCCAGCAGCCAAGCTAGCGGGGCCCCCTACAATGAGCAGTTCTTC,CASSQASGAPYNEQFF
TRBV2,NA,NA,TRBJ2-5,15,TGTGCCAGCAGTGATGGGAAGCGGATCGAAGAGACCCAGTACTTC,CASSDGKRIEETQYF
TRBV5-4,NA,NA,TRBJ2-2,12,TGTGCCAGCCACCTGGACACCGGGGAGCTGTTTTTT,CASHLDTGELFF
TRBV7-9,NA,NA,TRBJ1-4,14,TGTGCCAGCAGCTTCGACCAAGTCGGGGGAAAACTGTTTTTT,CASSFDQVGGKLFF
TRBV5-6,TRBD2,NA,TRBJ2-1,16,TGTGCCAGCAGCTTGATGACTAGCGGGACCTACAATGAGCAGTTCTTC,CASSLMTSGTYNEQFF
TRBV27,TRBD1,NA,TRBJ2-2,16,TGTGCCAGCAGTAACTCCGGGACAGGGTTTTCCGGGGAGCTGTTTTTT,CASSNSGTGFSGELFF
TRBV27,TRBD2,NA,TRBJ2-7,16,TGTGCCAGCAGTTTAGGGACTAGCGGGAGTGGGTACGAGCAGTACTTC,CASSLGTSGSGYEQYF
TRBV28,NA,NA,TRBJ2-3,14,TGTGCCAGCAGTTTTAGGCTGGTCGCAGATACGCAGTATTTT,CASSFRLVADTQYF
TRBV27,TRBD1,NA,TRBJ1-1,15,TGTGCCAGCAGTTTAGCCGGGACAGGGGTCACTGAAGCTTTCTTT,CASSLAGTGVTEAFF
TRBV6-5,NA,few,TRBJ2-2,13,TGTGCCAGCAGTTACTCGGAGGGCTGGGAGCTGTTTTTT,CASSYSEGWELFF
TRBV20-1,NA,NA,TRBJ1-1,11,TGCAGTGCTAGAGGGCACGGTGAAGCTTTCTTT,CSARGHGEAFF
TRBV28,TRBD2,NA,TRBJ2-3,19,TGTGCCAGCAGTACCTTGACTAGCGGGGTTAAAACTAGCACAGATACGCAGTATTTT,CASSTLTSGVKTSTDTQYF
TRBV27,TRBD1,NA,TRBJ2-7,13,TGTGCCAGCAGTCGCAGGGGGTCCTACGAGCAGTACTTC,CASSRRGSYEQYF
TRBV4-1,NA,NA,TRBJ2-1,16,TGCGCCAGCAGCCAAGTTCTCGGCGGGGAGGCGAATGAGCAGTTCTTC,CASSQVLGGEANEQFF
TRBV27,NA,NA,TRBJ2-5,14,TGTGCCAGCAGTCCGGGGACATTACAAGAGACCCAGTACTTC,CASSPGTLQETQYF
TRBV5-1,TRBD1,NA,TRBJ2-5,14,TGCGCCAGCAGCACCTGGACAGGGGAAGAGACCCAGTACTTC,CASSTWTGEETQYF
TRBV5-6,NA,NA,TRBJ1-1,12,TGTGCCAGCAGCTTGGGCGGACAGGAAGCTTTCTTT,CASSLGGQEAFF
TRBV28,TRBD1,NA,TRBJ2-7,15,TGTGCCAGCAGTTTGGGACAGGACTTTCTCTACGAGCAGTACTTC,CASSLGQDFLYEQYF
TRBV21-1,NA,NA,TRBJ1-5,11,TGTGCCAGCAGCAACAACAGTCCCCAGCATTTT,CASSNNSPQHF
TRBV27,NA,NA,TRBJ1-4,14,TGTGCCAGCAGCCCGACAGGTTATAATGAAAAACTGTTTTTT,CASSPTGYNEKLFF
TRBV5-5,TRBD2,NA,TRBJ2-7,19,TGTGCCAGCAGTCGAAGGACTAGCGGGAGGGCCACCGGATTCCACGAGCAGTACTTC,CASSRRTSGRATGFHEQYF
TRBV25-1,TRBD2,NA,TRBJ2-7,13,TGTGCCAGCAGTGAACTAGCGGACTACGAGCAGTACTTC,CASSELADYEQYF
TRBV29-1,TRBD1,NA,TRBJ1-1,15,TGCAGCGTTGAGGGGACAGGGAGGGTGAACACTGAAGCTTTCTTT,CSVEGTGRVNTEAFF
TRBV5-1,TRBD2,NA,TRBJ2-1,18,TGCGCCAGCAGCTTGGGTGGGACTAGCGGGAGGGCCGGCAATGAGCAGTTCTTC,CASSLGGTSGRAGNEQFF
TRBV10-1,NA,NA,TRBJ1-2,18,TGCGCCAGCAGTGAGTCTGGCAGGCGAGGACTAGGGTCGGATGGCTACACCTTC,CASSESGRRGLGSDGYTF
TRBV6-5,NA,NA,TRBJ2-1,16,TGTGCCAGCAGTTACTCCGGAGGGAGCTCCTACAATGAGCAGTTCTTC,CASSYSGGSSYNEQFF
TRBV7-9,NA,NA,TRBJ2-7,15,TGTGCCAGCAGCCCCCCCCTTGGGTTTACCTACGAGCAGTACTTC,CASSPPLGFTYEQYF
TRBV30,NA,NA,TRBJ1-4,14,TGTGCCTGGAGCGTGACAGTCCTTTATGAAAAACTGTTTTTT,CAWSVTVLYEKLFF
TRBV18,NA,NA,TRBJ2-7,16,TGTGCCAGCTCACCAGATATAAGCTCGGAGAACTACGAGCAGTACTTC,CASSPDISSENYEQYF
TRBV28,NA,NA,TRBJ2-7,15,TGTGCCAGCGCCCTTCAAGGGTGGCAGGACCACGAGCAGTACTTC,CASALQGWQDHEQYF
TRBV5-4,NA,NA,TRBJ2-7,12,TGTGCCAGCAGCTTGGGTACCTACGAGCAGTACTTC,CASSLGTYEQYF
TRBV5-1,TRBD1,NA,TRBJ1-2,14,TGCGCCAGCAGCGGACCGGGACAGGGAGACGGCTACACCTTC,CASSGPGQGDGYTF
TRBV9,NA,NA,TRBJ1-3,16,TGTGCCAGCAGCCACTCTTCGGACAGCTCTGGAAACACCATATATTTT,CASSHSSDSSGNTIYF
TRBV7-8,NA,NA,TRBJ1-1,16,TGTGCCAGCAGCTTAGCGGTATTACCTTCGAACACTGAAGCTTTCTTT,CASSLAVLPSNTEAFF